The table lists the clone carrying this T cell receptor beta chain with many counts. Its antigen is still unknown. The data stem from a study of T cells in Graves' hyperthyroidism and ophthalmopathy. The wider study: Peripheral blood was drawn at first diagnosis, prior to all treatment.

Hyperthyroidism was newly diagnosed in patients aged 18 to 65 (duration under 2 months). Overall study findings and caveats: In blood, most of the thyroid clonotypes expanded above 0.001 were also present. A 13 V-J signature model discriminated ophthalmopathy versus stable hyperthyroidism.

Amplification of TCR beta CDR3 regions was performed using RNA transcripts as template. TCR CDR3 regions were first amplified by RT-PCR with HTBI primers. TCRdb called the multiplex PCR reads again in MiXCR, with one record for every CDR3 protein. The data show 300,000 or so distinct CDR3 sequences, with approximately 15% seen just once and approximately 35% held by the top ten. The CDR3 contains 13 residues. Germline V CDR1 and CDR2: DFQATT, SNEGSKA (reference sequence). V shed 5 bases and J shed 3 bases, with 13 bases lying between them. The sample taken for sequencing was blood. The genes are TRBV20-1 and TRBJ2-5, with a possible D match to TRBD2 (6 bases). This TCR came from a man aged 25 to 45 with Graves' hyperthyroidism. The CDR3 sequence is CSARWGGKETQYF. In DNA form, the CDR3 reads TGCAGTGCTCGGTGGGGAGGAAAAGAGACCCAGTACTTC.